These T cell receptor beta chains were read from a single sample in a study of monozygotic twins with inflammatory bowel disease. From its re-call of the 5' RACE reads, TCRdb lists each CDR3 protein once, without DNA. The sample includes under 350,000 distinct CDR3 sequences. The sample comprised blood. Receptors were obtained from a human donor with ulcerative colitis or Crohn's disease, or a healthy co-twin of an affected twin (not recorded which). CDR3s include the opening cysteine and the closing phenylalanine or tryptophan.

>TRBJ2-7|TRBV28
CASSLKRGYEQYF
>TRBJ2-3|TRBV6-1
CASRGGLVFTDTQYF
>TRBJ2-6|TRBV7-2
CASSLWADQPGANVLTF
>TRBJ2-6|TRBV29-1
CSADGAGANVLTF
>TRBJ2-2|TRBV20-1
CSASFNRDTGELFF
>TRBJ2-2|TRBV7-2
CASSLPPGELFF
>TRBJ1-4|TRBV4-3
CASSQNLQGPPDNEKLFF
>TRBJ1-2|TRBV19
CAISLRPGQVYGYTF
>TRBJ1-5|TRBV28
CASSKGQGALWQPQHF
>TRBJ2-7|TRBV5-1
CASSLALGTSGLYEQYF
>TRBJ2-5|TRBV20-1
CSAKGGGETQYF
>TRBJ2-7|TRBV5-1
CASSLVPGQSTEQYF
>TRBJ2-7|TRBV7-2
CASSLAGSGGSYEQYF
>TRBJ2-3|TRBV19
CASSLARYTDTQYF
>TRBJ2-5|TRBV27
CASSSGTGWGAQYF
>TRBJ1-2|TRBV18
CASSPTILYGYTF
>TRBJ2-5|TRBV5-1
CASSLDSGGPSGTQYF
>TRBJ2-5|TRBV9
CASSVSGQETQYF
>TRBJ2-3|TRBV4-3
CASSQVIAGARDTQYF
>TRBJ2-3|TRBV23-1
CASSPLGGEITDTQYF
>TRBJ1-3|TRBV7-2
CASSPTGFPSGNTIYF
>TRBJ2-3|TRBV6-2/TRBV6-3
CASSRSRRTSTDTQYF
>TRBJ1-2|TRBV6-5
CASSYSYPRVLSYGYTF
>TRBJ2-1|TRBV10-3
CAISGRDQGYNEQFF
>TRBJ2-1|TRBV5-4
CASSPVHGLGGGEQFF
>TRBJ1-1|TRBV14
CASSRNQGNTEAFF
>TRBJ2-3|TRBV5-6
CASSWSGGGRTDTQYF
>TRBJ2-1|TRBV9
CASSVGFGGYEQFF
>TRBJ1-1|TRBV5-4
CATRQGENTEAFF
>TRBJ1-1|TRBV12-3/TRBV12-4
CASRPPPGTGKGGAFF
>TRBJ2-7|TRBV27
CASSLSGQGRGYEQYF
>TRBJ1-5|TRBV6-1
CASSAMGGNQPQHF
>TRBJ2-5|TRBV24-1
CATSDPLNGRETQYF
>TRBJ2-2|TRBV6-2/TRBV6-3
CASSPRQSTGELFF
>TRBJ2-1|TRBV12-5
CASGLSTGQFF
>TRBJ2-1|TRBV20-1
CSASGTSAGSYNEQFF
>TRBJ1-5|TRBV7-2
CASSPTWAGENQPQHF
>TRBJ2-5|TRBV5-1
CASSLSLVSETQYF
>TRBJ2-1|TRBV12-3/TRBV12-4
CASSLGAFLGEQFF
>TRBJ2-7|TRBV7-2
CASNLAGPPYEQYF
>TRBJ1-5|TRBV20-1
CSAPGTPESPNQPQHF